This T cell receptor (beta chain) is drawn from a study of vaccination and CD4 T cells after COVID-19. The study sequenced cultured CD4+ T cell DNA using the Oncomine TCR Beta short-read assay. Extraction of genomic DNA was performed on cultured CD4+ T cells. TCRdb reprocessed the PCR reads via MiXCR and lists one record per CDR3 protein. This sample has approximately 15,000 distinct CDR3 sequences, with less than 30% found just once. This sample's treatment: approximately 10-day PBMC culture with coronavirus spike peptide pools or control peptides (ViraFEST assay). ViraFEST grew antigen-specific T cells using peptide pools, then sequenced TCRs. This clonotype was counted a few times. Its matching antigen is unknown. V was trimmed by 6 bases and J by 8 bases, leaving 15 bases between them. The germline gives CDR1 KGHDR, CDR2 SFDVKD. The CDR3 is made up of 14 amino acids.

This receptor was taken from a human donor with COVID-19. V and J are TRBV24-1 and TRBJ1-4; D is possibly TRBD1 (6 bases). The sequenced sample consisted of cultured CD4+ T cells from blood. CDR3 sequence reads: CATSQGGVGEKLFF. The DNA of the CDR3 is TGTGCCACCAGTCAAGGGGGAGTCGGGGAAAAACTGTTTTTT.